A selection of T cell receptor beta chains follows, all from one sample in a study of T cells in Graves' hyperthyroidism and ophthalmopathy. TCRdb called the multiplex PCR reads again in MiXCR, with one record for every CDR3 protein. The sample carries 700,000 or so distinct CDR3 sequences, 16% recorded once. Input material: blood. The receptor set was obtained from a man aged 18 to 35 with Graves' hyperthyroidism. The CDR3 runs from the conserved cysteine through the conserved F or W. Fields, in order: J gene, D gene, clone size, V gene, CDR3 protein, CDR3 DNA. A D gene is named only where the DNA matches it firmly. A row's size may be missing; if present it is once, few, many or a size class.

>TRBJ2-3|.|many|TRBV29-1
CSVEWGADTQYF
TGCAGCGTTGAATGGGGGGCAGATACGCAGTATTTT
>TRBJ1-1|TRBD1|.|TRBV7-9
CASSPGGNPRMNTEAFF
TGTGCCAGCAGCCCAGGGGGAAACCCCCGGATGAACACTGAAGCTTTCTTT
>TRBJ1-6|.|.|TRBV20-1
CSAPGEGSPGSPLHF
TGCAGTGCCCCCGGGGAGGGGTCTCCGGGGTCACCCCTCCACTTT
>TRBJ2-7|.|.|TRBV27
CASSLSSRMVSSYEQYF
TGTGCCAGCAGTTTAAGCAGCCGAATGGTTAGCTCCTACGAGCAGTACTTC
>TRBJ2-7|.|.|TRBV3-1
CASSQGGFSYEQYF
TGTGCCAGCAGCCAAGGGGGGTTCTCCTACGAGCAGTACTTC
>TRBJ2-7|TRBD1|.|TRBV6-1
CASSYRSPGQGAREQYF
TGTGCCAGCAGTTACCGATCACCGGGACAGGGGGCGCGAGAGCAGTACTTC
>TRBJ2-4|TRBD1|many|TRBV28
CASSPDRDAKNIQYF
TGTGCCAGCAGTCCGGACAGGGATGCCAAAAACATTCAGTACTTC
>TRBJ2-7|.|many|TRBV3-1
CASSQERRGEQYF
TGTGCCAGCAGCCAAGAGAGGCGGGGCGAGCAGTACTTC
>TRBJ1-1|.|.|TRBV10-3
CAITELQGNAEAFF
TGTGCCATCACCGAACTCCAGGGAAACGCTGAAGCTTTCTTT
>TRBJ2-6|.|many|TRBV28
CASSPPVLGSGANVLTF
TGTGCCAGCAGCCCCCCGGTTCTGGGCTCTGGGGCCAACGTCCTGACTTTC
>TRBJ1-1|.|many|TRBV12-5
CASGLRPRPNTEAFF
TGTGCTAGTGGTTTGCGCCCCAGACCTAACACTGAAGCTTTCTTT
>TRBJ2-7|.|few|TRBV27
CASSHIQGSLEQYF
TGTGCCAGCAGCCATATTCAGGGCTCTCTCGAGCAGTACTTC
>TRBJ1-2|.|.|TRBV10-3
CATVTDPLASNAF
TGTGCCACCGTTACCGACCCTTTGGCGTCTAACGCCTTC
>TRBJ2-1|TRBD2|few|TRBV15
CATSIPGLASYNEQFF
TGTGCCACCAGCATTCCGGGACTAGCTTCTTACAATGAGCAGTTCTTC
>TRBJ1-1|.|.|TRBV9
CASSVGGESEAFF
TGTGCCAGCAGCGTAGGAGGGGAGTCTGAAGCTTTCTTT
>TRBJ2-1|TRBD1|.|TRBV2
CASSEALGQGRHNEQFF
TGTGCCAGCAGTGAAGCGTTGGGACAGGGTAGACACAATGAGCAGTTCTTC
>TRBJ2-1|TRBD1|many|TRBV2
CASRLTGNYNEQFF
TGTGCCAGCAGATTGACAGGGAACTACAATGAGCAGTTCTTC